This T cell receptor (beta chain) was identified in a study of graft-versus-host responses after intestinal transplantation. Study observations and caveats: Recipient marrow showed GvH clones, some seen first in ileum or blood. After transplant, early declines in HvG clones were associated with peak levels of circulating GvH clones.

This clone was detected only once. The antigen is undetermined. The junction differs from germline at one of its ends, possibly a read error. This table comes from immunoSEQ multiplex PCR, and its TCRdb copy is limited to in-frame clones, with some not included. This table has 130,000 or so clones, approximately 90% appearing once. The V gene's germline CDR1 is LGHNA and CDR2 YNFKEQ. CDR3 length: 11 residues. The V call is TRBV4-2, the J call TRBJ1-3; no clear D. The TCR comes from a human donor who received an intestinal transplant. This specimen was unstimulated CD4+ T cells sorted from spleen or lymph node cells, taken before intestinal transplant. For the CDR3, the DNA is TGTGCCAGCAGCGAAGAAAACACCATATATTTT. Translated, it gives CASSEENTIYF.